Below, 9 T cell receptor beta chains from the same sample are listed, as sequenced in a study of T cells in women clearing cervical HPV infection (dated 2018 in TCRdb). Libraries were prepared through the immunoSEQ multiplex PCR assay. TCRdb obtained this table from immuneACCESS and retained in-frame rearrangements with V and J assigned. These tables miss some clones; where compared with another copy, unresolved V genes account for less than half of the shortfall, and the remainder is unexplained. In this sample's table one finds approximately 33,000 clones. More than 8% of the sample rests with the top ten. Sequencing used blood buffy coat. The source of these receptors is a woman between 18 and 69 years old with a cervical HPV16 infection that either progressed to CIN3+ or cleared (not recorded which).

About this clone itself: The read ends 3 residues before the CDR3 terminus; that terminus is restored from the germline J gene. The chain links TRBV5-6 to TRBJ1-6, with TRBD1 identical over 8 bases. The CDR3 covers 14 residues. Germline trimming cut 7 bases from V and 5 bases from J; bases unmatched to any gene: 5. Germline loops: CDR1 SGHDT, CDR2 YYEEEE. CDR3 DNA (partial): TGTGCCAGCGGCCAGGGGGCGAATAATTCACCC. It codes for CASGQGANNSP. The CDR3 reads in full as CASGQGANNSPLHF.

On this clone itself: Coverage ceases 3 residues before the CDR3 finishes, and the germline J gene fills in the end. The rearrangement joins TRBV19 to TRBJ1-2, with 12 bases lining up with TRBD1. This CDR3 has 16 residues. From germline, CDR1 is LNHDA and CDR2 SQIVND (reference sequence). CDR3 bases read: TGTGCCAGTACCCAACGAGGGACAGGGGGCCATTCCGGC. This codes for CASTQRGTGGHSG. The full CDR3 reads CASTQRGTGGHSGYTF. Looking up the rest from reference TRBV19 and TRBJ1-2 gives the full variable domain: DGGITQSPKYLFRKEGQNVTLSCEQNLNHDAMYWYRQDPGQGLRLIYYSQIVNDFQKGDIAEGYSVSREKKESFPLTVTSAQKNPTAFYLCASTQRGTGGHSGYTFGSGTRLTVV.

Concerning this clone itself: Coverage ceases 3 residues before the CDR3 finishes, and the germline J gene fills in the end. The chain has TRBV18 and TRBJ2-5; no definite D call. The ends were cut back, 3 bases at V and 1 base at J, with 6 bases in the middle. The length of the CDR3 is 13 residues. From germline, CDR1 is KGHSH and CDR2 LQKENI. CDR3 DNA (partial): TGTGCCAGCTCACCCTACAGCCAAGAGACC. It is translated as CASSPYSQET. The full CDR3 protein is CASSPYSQETQYF. Looking up the rest from reference TRBV18 and TRBJ2-5 gives the full variable domain: NAGVMQNPRHLVRRRGQEARLRCSPMKGHSHVYWYRQLPEEGLKFMVYLQKENIIDESGMPKERFSAEFPKEGPSILRIQQVVRGDSAAYFCASSPYSQETQYFGPGTRLLVL.

About this clone: The junction and the germline gene differ at one end; a read error may be behind it. The CDR3 is cut off 3 residues early in the read; its end comes from the germline J gene. This chain connects TRBV10-3 to TRBJ2-3, with 7 bases identical to TRBD1. Germline V gene lookup returns CDR1 ENHRY and CDR2 SYGVKD. The CDR3 loop spans 14 amino acids. The CDR3 bases that were read are TGTACCATCAGTGAGTCGAGGGGGCCAGATACG. Its protein product is CTISESRGPDT. The whole CDR3 reads CTISESRGPDTQYF.

With regard to this clone: The read falls 3 residues short of the CDR3 end, and the missing part is taken from the germline J gene. This chain uses TRBV13 with TRBJ1-1, with D perhaps matching TRBD1 (6 bases). Germline CDR1 PRHDT, CDR2 FYEKMQ (reference sequence). This CDR3 spans 16 amino acids. Trimming stripped 7 bases from V and 1 base from J, with 19 bases between. The sequenced CDR3 bases are TGTGCCAGCAACAGAAGGAGACAGGCGGGGAACACTGAA. Translation: CASNRRRQAGNTE. The whole CDR3 protein is CASNRRRQAGNTEAFF.

With regard to this clone: The CDR3 end lies 3 residues beyond the end of the read and is filled in from the germline J gene. The gene calls are TRBV30 and TRBJ1-2; 7 bases fit TRBD1. V lost 4 bases and J lost 3; bases outside the gene matches: 2. This CDR3 region has 12 residues. The germline V gene encodes CDR1 GTSNPN and CDR2 SVGIG (reference sequence). Incomplete CDR3 DNA: TGTGCCTGGACCAGGGGGGACTATGGC. As protein: CAWTRGDYG. The entire CDR3 is CAWTRGDYGYTF.

With respect to this clone: With the read ending 3 residues before the CDR3 end, the germline J gene is used to fill in that end. The J gene is TRBJ1-1, the V gene TRBV7-3, with TRBD1 as a possible D gene (5 bases). Trimming stripped 4 bases from V and 6 bases from J, with 12 bases between. The CDR3 consists of 13 residues. Germline V gives CDR1 SGHTA, CDR2 FQGTGA. Partial CDR3 DNA: TGTGCCAGCAGCTCAACTCAGGGTTCTGAA. This translates into CASSSTQGSE. The entire CDR3 reads CASSSTQGSEAFF.

Details on this clone: The read gets to within 3 residues of the CDR3 end, and the germline J gene fills in the rest. The chain recombines TRBV19 with TRBJ1-2; no reliable D call. The CDR3 extends over 14 amino acids. Germline values: CDR1 LNHDA, CDR2 SQIVND (reference sequence). The DNA read from the CDR3 is TGTGCCAGTAGTAATCAGGATAGTGAAGACGAC. It translates to CASSNQDSEDD. The entire CDR3 is CASSNQDSEDDYTF.

The CDR3: CASSIIGGFETQYF. The DNA read from the CDR3 is TGTGCCAGTAGTATCATAGGGGGCTTTGAGACG. The chain links TRBV19 to TRBJ2-3, with 7 nucleotides matching TRBD1. The read terminates 3 residues ahead of where the CDR3 ends, so the germline J gene completes it. The V gene's germline CDR1 is LNHDA and CDR2 SQIVND (reference sequence). The CDR3 loop spans 14 amino acids.